This TCR beta chain was captured by sequencing in a study of blood T cell repertoires in COVID-19 (dated by TCRdb to the early 2020s). As for the study more broadly: Samples from collaborators originated in the United States, Italy and Spain and spanned both the acute and convalescent phases of COVID-19. The prospective study material was composed of cDNA or gDNA derived from T cells, B-cell-depleted T cells, or PBMCs. Subjects who had been exposed to COVID-19, were actively infected with it, or had recovered from it provided the deeply sampled blood TCRbeta repertoires that made up the dataset. The repertoires were released in a freely available public database meant as a resource for research on the immune response to SARS-CoV-2. Samples came from the ongoing ImmuneRACE study (first 160 participants) plus 1,254 subjects from 6 global collaborators. The sample metadata nearly always contained a de-identified subject ID, COVID-19 status, age in years and sex. Where available, HLA class I and class II types were obtained from metadata supplied by the sample provider rather than from assay-based typing.

Collaborating institutions collected whole blood in K2EDTA tubes following their own protocols. Collaborator samples were shipped for TCRbeta analysis as frozen whole blood, isolated PBMCs, or DNA extracted from either sample type. The immunoSEQ Assay, a bias-controlled multiplex PCR, was used to amplify TCRbeta CDR3 regions from genomic DNA. In the paper's pipeline: Within the assay, amplification of reference gene primers was used to estimate how many nucleated cells each sample contained. To quantify the absolute abundance of each unique TCRbeta CDR3 rearrangement, sequence reads were collapsed and filtered. For each sample, productive Simpson clonality was calculated as the square root of Simpson's diversity index across productive rearrangements. Imported from immuneACCESS, the table was reduced by TCRdb to in-frame sequences with V and J called. These copies leave out some clones; in studies compared against another copy, an unresolved V gene accounts for under half, and the cause of the remainder is not known. Clone size and V and J calls were adopted from that table, with D and trimming inferred from the DNA. This sample lists 260,000 or so clones; about 86% were detected once. In total, the top ten clones hold around 6% of the sample.

Results the study describes overall, beyond this receptor: Clinical and demographic metadata were provided uncurated, with the amount varying by source and participant.

The V and J ends are trimmed by 2 bases and 0 bases, leaving 11 bases between them. CDR1 and CDR2 (SGHDT, YYEEEE) derive from the germline V gene. The CDR3 holds 15 amino acids from the cysteine to the phenylalanine. CDR3 DNA is the only sequence kept; it has 45 bases, read in frame from the first base. This clone was counted between two and nine times. No cognate antigen has been identified for it. The record has no base qualities; no much larger clone is one base away. This TCR was recovered from an elderly man with acute or convalescent COVID-19. Rearrangement joined TRBV5-6 to TRBJ1-1; the D region possibly corresponds to TRBD1 (5 bases align). Sequencing input: peripheral blood. The DNA is TGTGCCAGCAGCTTCTACGACAGAGTGAACACTGAAGCTTTCTTT. The resulting protein is CASSFYDRVNTEAFF. Here the CDR3 is joined to the reference TRBV5-6 and TRBJ1-1 genes, and the full variable domain is: DAGVTQSPTHLIKTRGQQVTLRCSPKSGHDTVSWYQQALGQGPQFIFQYYEEEERQRGNFPDRFSGHQFPNYSSELNVNALLLGDSALYLCASSFYDRVNTEAFFGQGTRLTVV.